This entry lists 8 T cell receptor beta chains sequenced from one sample in a study of a mutant IDH1 vaccine in newly diagnosed glioma. Time point given: baseline, week 1 (first vaccination visit). The treatment: pre-vaccination baseline after standard-of-care therapy. TCRdb keeps only in-frame clones here, not all; method: immunoSEQ multiplex PCR. Of over 75,000 clones in the sample, roughly 77% are singletons; the top ten hold around 7%. The sample in question was PBMCs, obtained from a glioma patient treated with radiotherapy, temozolomide or both. The source is a man aged 40-49 years with glioma.

The chain combines TRBV7-2 with TRBJ2-1; 7 bases are shared with TRBD1. The germline CDR1 and CDR2 sequences are SGHTA and FQGNSA. Losses at the gene ends were 3 bases for V and 9 bases for J; bases not matched to a gene: 8. The CDR3 consists of 14 residues. CDR3 nucleotide sequence: TGTGCCAGCAGCTTGCCAGCAGGGGGTGGTGAGCAGTTCTTC. Its protein is CASSLPAGGGEQFF.

This clone was seen more than once but under ten times. The rearrangement joins TRBV10-1 to TRBJ1-1; 8 positions agree with TRBD1. The CDR3 runs 16 residues. Per the germline V gene, CDR1 is WNHNN and CDR2 is SYGVQD (reference sequence). After removal of 0 bases from V and 1 base from J, the junction contained 4 bases not matched to a gene. CDR3 DNA: TGCGCCAGCAGTGAGTCAGCCGGGACAGGGAACACTGAAGCTTTCTTT. Translated: CASSESAGTGNTEAFF.

The DNA of the CDR3 is TGCGCCAGCAGCCAAGGGCAGGGGGGGACTCAGCCCCAGCATTTT. Its translation is CASSQGQGGTQPQHF. This chain links TRBV4-1 with TRBJ1-5, with 7 bases identical to TRBD1. V gave up 1 base and J gave up 6 bases; unmatched junction bases: 6. The CDR3 runs to 15 residues. Germline V gives CDR1 MGHRA, CDR2 YSYEKL.

V gene TRBV6-1 combines with J gene TRBJ2-5; 9 nucleotides align to TRBD2. This CDR3 has 12 residues. CDR1 and CDR2 from the germline V gene are MNHNS and SASEGT. The junction had 4 bases not matched to a gene; V was cut back by 10 bases and J by 4 bases. This CDR3 reads CAIIAGVETQYF. The CDR3 bases are TGTGCCATTATAGCGGGAGTAGAGACCCAGTACTTC.

The chain couples TRBV13 to TRBJ2-2; no clear D gene. Between the trimmed V and J ends, which lost 9 bases and 0 bases, there was a span of 5 bases. Germline CDR1 is PRHDT and CDR2 is FYEKMQ (reference sequence). The CDR3 length is 12 residues. The CDR3 DNA follows: TGTGCCAGTCACTCGAACACCGGGGAGCTGTTTTTT. Translating gives CASHSNTGELFF. The variable domain in full, completed from reference TRBV13 and TRBJ2-2, reads AAGVIQSPRHLIKEKRETATLKCYPIPRHDTVYWYQQGPGQDPQFLISFYEKMQSDKGSIPDRFSAQQFSDYHSELNMSSLELGDSALYFCASHSNTGELFFGEGSRLTVL.

This clone was seen a handful of times. V usage is TRBV19 and J usage is TRBJ1-2; D not resolved. Germline V gene lookup returns CDR1 LNHDA and CDR2 SQIVND (reference sequence). The CDR3 extends over 13 amino acids. V was trimmed by 7 bases and J by 4 bases, leaving 13 bases between them. CDR3 sequence reads: CASTRGGFYGYTF. The CDR3 nucleotides are TGTGCCAGTACCCGTGGAGGGTTCTATGGCTACACCTTC.

The chain couples TRBV6-5 to TRBJ2-3; tentatively, D is TRBD1 or TRBD2 (5 bases each). Germline CDR1 MNHEY, CDR2 SVGAGI. CDR3 length equals 12 residues. V dropped 10 bases and J dropped 1 base, with 9 bases sitting between them. CDR3 in amino acids: CATRDRTDTQYF. The CDR3 region has the DNA TGTGCCACCCGGGACCGCACAGATACGCAGTATTTT.

The V call is TRBV18, the J call TRBJ2-7; D unclear. V lost 2 bases and J 0 bases, leaving 14 bases between the germline ends. Looked up from germline, CDR1 is KGHSH and CDR2 is LQKENI. The CDR3 covers 16 residues. The CDR3 DNA is TGTGCCAGCTCACCAAGTTCGGCTGTGAGCTCCTACGAGCAGTACTTC. It yields the protein CASSPSSAVSSYEQYF.